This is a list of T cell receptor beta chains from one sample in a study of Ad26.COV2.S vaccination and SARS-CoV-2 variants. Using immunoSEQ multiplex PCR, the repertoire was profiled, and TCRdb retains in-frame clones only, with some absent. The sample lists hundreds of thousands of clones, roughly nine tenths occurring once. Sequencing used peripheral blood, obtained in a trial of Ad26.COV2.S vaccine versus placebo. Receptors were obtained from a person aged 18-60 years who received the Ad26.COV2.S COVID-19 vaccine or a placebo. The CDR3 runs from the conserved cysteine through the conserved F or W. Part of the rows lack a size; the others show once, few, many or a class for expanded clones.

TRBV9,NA,CASSISQGAYNEQFF
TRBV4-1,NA,CASSFPGTSGTQYF
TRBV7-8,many,CASSPRQGTGSGNTIYF
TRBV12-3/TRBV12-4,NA,CASSLRIQTEAFF
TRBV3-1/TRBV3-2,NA,CASSQLREGEKLFF
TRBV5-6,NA,CASSRTGVEQFF
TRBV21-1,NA,CASSPRGQGRYEQYF
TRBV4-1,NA,CASSQLMTAFYGYTF
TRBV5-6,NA,CASSSTMNTEAFF
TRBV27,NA,CASRPGQGGGEQFF
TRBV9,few,CASAGQGASEAFF
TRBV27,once,CASRNSGRATDTQYF
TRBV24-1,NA,CATSEPTGYGYTF
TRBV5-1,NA,CASSLAGWDRYNEQFF
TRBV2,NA,CAGSSYNSPLHF
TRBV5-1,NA,CASSRLAGHRSGNTIYF
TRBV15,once,CATSRLRAGAWNQPQHF
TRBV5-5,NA,CASSFQGEETQYF
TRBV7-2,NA,CASSLAGKETQYF
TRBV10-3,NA,CATTSVPSTDTQYF
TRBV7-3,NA,CASSLLGPDNSPLHF
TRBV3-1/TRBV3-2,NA,CASSQLGVGHTEAFF
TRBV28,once,CASNVVRTGDYGYTF
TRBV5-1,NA,CASSLVGGNTEAFF
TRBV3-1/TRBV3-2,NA,CASSLRTGIEETQYF
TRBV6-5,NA,CASSFNSETQYF
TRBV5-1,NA,CASSLELAGGGEQYF
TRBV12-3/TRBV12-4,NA,CASSFPPSPLHF
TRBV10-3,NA,CAISDQGGETQYF
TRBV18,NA,CASSPYFAPKSEQFF
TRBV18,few,CASSPGVWNNEQFF
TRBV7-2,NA,CASSGWTSGRANEQFF
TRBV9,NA,CASSVKGDTEAFF
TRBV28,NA,CASSRTGGFGGYTF
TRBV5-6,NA,CASSLGHYGYTF